This T cell receptor (beta chain) comes out of a study of cytomegalovirus exposure and HLA in healthy donors. Study details: About 80 million unique TCRs, all from HLA-typed donors, were included in an early release of the data. Findings of the study overall: Another analysis was done later, and it associated around 17,000 TCR beta sequences with HLA alleles at 0.05 false discovery rate. Whilst most TCR sequences proved rare, a subset of public TCRs occurred across many donors.

PCR employed 60 Vbeta and 13 Jbeta primers. Assay: immunoSEQ multiplex PCR; the TCRdb copy retains only in-frame clones and omits some. The table has about 160,000 clones, 70% to 90% seen once. Worth noting for this clone: Its antigen is not identified.

V was pared by 3 bases and J by 3 bases, with 11 bases between. Germline lookup yields CDR1 MNHNY and CDR2 SVGAGI (reference sequence). The CDR3 extends over 14 amino acids. V is TRBV6-6 and J is TRBJ1-1; D is undetermined. The sample was PBMCs. This receptor was taken from a woman aged 25 to 39 in good health and CMV-seronegative. This CDR3 reads CASSYRLSDTEAFF. In DNA form, the CDR3 reads TGTGCCAGCAGTTATCGTCTGAGCGACACTGAAGCTTTCTTT.